This entry lists 26 T cell receptor beta chains sequenced from one sample in a study of molecular identifiers for immune sequencing clone quantification. One entry per CDR3 protein, called by TCRdb with MiXCR from the PCR reads. Here the sample spans under 85,000 distinct CDR3 sequences, under 20% being singletons. Material: naive CD8+ T cells from blood, with Jurkat cell RNA spiked in. The subset: FACS-sorted CD8+CD4-CCR7+CD45RA+ naive T cells. Receptors originate from a human donor in good health. Some libraries in this study had Jurkat cell RNA spiked in.

In this sample, this clonotype turned up many times. The chain uses TRBV12-3 or TRBV12-4 and TRBJ1-5, with TRBD1 identical over 7 bases. The CDR3 length is 15 residues. V dropped 6 bases and J dropped 1; count of bases not matched to a gene: 6. CDR3 protein: CASSPQDRSNQPQHF. Written as DNA, the CDR3 is TGTGCCAGCAGCCCACAGGACAGGAGCAATCAGCCCCAGCATTTT.

As concerns this clonotype: Just one base apart from a much larger clone, this may be a read error. Without the conserved terminal phenylalanine or tryptophan, this CDR3 likely stems from a read error. The chain carries TRBV3-1 and TRBJ2-5, with 10 positions matching TRBD2. The CDR3 spans 16 residues. The junction had 10 bases not matched to a gene; V was cut back by 4 bases and J by 5 bases. CDR1 is LGHDT and CDR2 is YNNKEL in the germline V gene (reference sequence). The CDR3 DNA is TGTGCCAGCAGCCCCAGGACTAGCGGCGGGTGGGAGACCCAGTACCTC. The encoded protein is CASSPRTSGGWETQYL.

This clonotype appeared many times. J is TRBJ2-7 and V is TRBV5-1, with TRBD1 as a possible D gene (6 bases). Between the trimmed V and J ends, which lost 2 bases and 0 bases, there was a span of 15 bases. CDR3 length equals 16 residues. In germline, CDR1 is SGHRS, CDR2 YFSETQ. CDR3 bases: TGCGCCAGCAGCTTAAGTCGGGACACTCCCTCCTACGAGCAGTACTTC. It translates to CASSLSRDTPSYEQYF.

This clonotype was observed at least ten times. V gene TRBV27 combines with J gene TRBJ2-7; TRBD2 matches 10 bases. CDR3 length equals 15 residues. V lost 2 bases and J lost 2; bases outside the gene matches: 3. CDR1 is MNHEY, CDR2 SMNVEV, per germline (reference sequence). The CDR3, as DNA: TGTGCCAGCAGTTTAATAGCGGGAGGACCCTACGAGCAGTACTTC. This codes for CASSLIAGGPYEQYF.

Ten or more counts support this clonotype. Mismatch with germline at one junction end may stem from a read error. The V and J genes are TRBV7-6 and TRBJ2-3, with D tentatively TRBD1 (5 bases). Germline CDR1 and CDR2: SGHVS and FNYEAQ. This CDR3 contains 18 residues. The CDR3 DNA sequence: TGTGCCAGCAGGTTAGGGGTTTACGGCGGCCCAAACACAGATACGCAGTATTTT. It is translated as CASRLGVYGGPNTDTQYF.

Ten or more counts support this clonotype. The CDR3 DNA reads as TGTGCCAGCAGTCTCAGGGTGATGAACACTGAAGCTTTCTTT. It codes for CASSLRVMNTEAFF. The J gene is TRBJ1-1, the V gene TRBV6-5, with a tentative D call TRBD1 (5 bases). Germline values: CDR1 MNHEY, CDR2 SVGAGI. V lost 5 bases and J lost 0, with 10 bases in between. The CDR3 is made up of 14 amino acids.

This clonotype was counted many times. The V and J genes are TRBV7-9 and TRBJ2-3; 8 bases align to TRBD1. This CDR3 contains 17 residues. CDR1 is SEHNR and CDR2 is FQNEAQ in the germline V gene (reference sequence). Germline trimming cut 3 bases from V and 4 bases from J; bases unmatched to any gene: 12. The CDR3: CASSFPLDREVADTQYF. The CDR3 coding sequence is TGTGCCAGCAGCTTCCCCCTGGACAGGGAAGTAGCAGATACGCAGTATTTT.

This clonotype was recorded many times. This rearrangement joins TRBV15 to TRBJ2-3; D gene unclear. Germline V gene sequence: CDR1 LNHNV, CDR2 YYDKDF (reference sequence). Trimming removed 0 bases from V and 6 bases from J, with 7 bases in between. The CDR3 runs to 13 residues. The chain's CDR3 is CATSRERSDTQYF. The DNA of the CDR3 is TGTGCCACCAGCAGAGAAAGGAGTGATACGCAGTATTTT.

In its sample, this clonotype was seen many times. This chain uses TRBV6-5 with TRBJ1-5; D is undetermined. V was trimmed by 8 bases and J by 7 bases, leaving 15 bases between them. Germline V lookup: CDR1 MNHEY, CDR2 SVGAGI. This CDR3 comprises 13 residues. The CDR3 is CASSPFANQPQHF. For the CDR3, the DNA is TGTGCCAGCTCCCCCTTTGCTAACCAGCCCCAGCATTTT.

Only a few counts were recorded for this clonotype. The rearrangement links TRBV20-1 to TRBJ1-5; no clear D. Trimming cost V 3 bases and J 1 base, with 13 bases left between them. The CDR3 has 15 residues. Germline CDR1 reads DFQATT; CDR2 reads SNEGSKA (reference sequence). The CDR3 loop is CSASRGFGSNQPQHF. CDR3 nucleotides: TGCAGTGCTAGCCGAGGGTTTGGGAGCAATCAGCCCCAGCATTTT.

This clonotype came up many times. The chain uses TRBV10-3 and TRBJ2-2, with D unclear. The CDR3 has 13 amino acids. The germline V gene has CDR1 ENHRY and CDR2 SYGVKD. Trimming left V 6 bases short and J 1 base short, with 6 bases between. Here the CDR3 reads CAISNENTGELFF. DNA for the CDR3: TGTGCCATCAGCAACGAGAACACCGGGGAGCTGTTTTTT.

Many counts were recorded for this clonotype. This sequence joins TRBV7-8 and TRBJ2-7; the match to TRBD1 covers 9 bases. Germline assignment: CDR1 SGHVS and CDR2 FQNEAQ. The CDR3 sequence is 14 residues long. Trimming at V came to 4 bases and at J to 6 bases, leaving 7 bases not matched to a gene. The chain's CDR3 is CASSSRDRVPEQYF. The CDR3 nucleotides are TGTGCCAGCAGCTCCCGGGACAGGGTTCCCGAGCAGTACTTC. The full variable domain, with the rest looked up from reference TRBV7-8 and TRBJ2-7, is GAGVSQSPRYKVAKRGQDVALRCDPISGHVSLFWYQQALGQGPEFLTYFQNEAQLDKSGLPSDRFFAERPEGSVSTLKIQRTQQEDSAVYLCASSSRDRVPEQYFGPGTRLTVT.

The sample holds many counts of this clonotype. One end of the junction varies from germline; a read error may be responsible. The rearrangement uses TRBV30 and TRBJ1-1; TRBD1 might be the D (5 bases). This CDR3 is 12 amino acids long. Germline lookup yields CDR1 GTSNPN and CDR2 SVGIG (reference sequence). The DNA of the CDR3 is TGTGCCTGGACTCGTGGGGCCGCCCTGGGGAGATTT. Amino acids: CAWTRGAALGRF.

This clonotype was seen ten or more times. The V gene is TRBV15, the J gene TRBJ1-3, with D unclear. V lost 2 bases to trimming and J lost 6 bases, with 11 bases between them. Germline values: CDR1 LNHNV, CDR2 YYDKDF (reference sequence). The CDR3 sequence is 14 residues long. The CDR3 DNA follows: TGTGCCACCAGCAGACCGGAGCCATCAAACACCATATATTTT. Its protein is CATSRPEPSNTIYF. The full variable domain, rest sourced from reference TRBV15 and TRBJ1-3, is DAMVIQNPRYQVTQFGKPVTLSCSQTLNHNVMYWYQQKSSQAPKLLFHYYDKDFNNEADTPDNFQSRRPNTSFCFLDIRSPGLGDTAMYLCATSRPEPSNTIYFGEGSWLTVV.

This clonotype occurred many times. The chain joins TRBV14 to TRBJ1-2; possible D gene TRBD1, 6 bases. Trimming removed 2 bases at V and 4 bases at J, with 17 bases between. Germline V lookup: CDR1 SGHDN, CDR2 FVKESK. CDR3 size: 16 residues. The chain's CDR3 is CASSQLTGHPVYGYTF. For the CDR3, the DNA is TGTGCCAGCAGCCAACTCACGGGACACCCCGTCTATGGCTACACCTTC.

This clonotype was seen at least ten times. This chain links TRBV6-2 or TRBV6-3 with TRBJ2-5, with 7 bases fitting TRBD2. The trim removed 6 bases at V and 2 bases at J, leaving 12 bases unmatched. Germline CDR1 is MNHEY and CDR2 is SVGEGT. This CDR3 contains 16 residues. The DNA of the CDR3 is TGTGCCAGCAGGACCGTAGTACTAGCGATACAAGAGACCCAGTACTTC. Translation: CASRTVVLAIQETQYF.

This clonotype was counted at least ten times. The J gene is TRBJ2-3, the V gene TRBV27; D is unresolved. The germline CDR1 and CDR2 sequences are MNHEY and SMNVEV (reference sequence). This CDR3 is 15 amino acids long. Trimming removed 2 bases from V and 0 bases from J, with 9 bases in between. The CDR3 coding sequence is TGTGCCAGCAGTTTAAGGCAATATAGCACAGATACGCAGTATTTT. Its protein product is CASSLRQYSTDTQYF.

The chain links TRBV9 to TRBJ2-3, with D perhaps matching TRBD1 (6 bases). The CDR3 covers 16 residues. Germline values: CDR1 SGDLS, CDR2 YYNGEE. The V end was cut by 0 bases, the J end by 4 bases, with 15 bases between. Here the CDR3 reads CASSVGDTQSPDTQYF. CDR3 DNA: TGTGCCAGCAGCGTAGGGGACACCCAAAGCCCAGATACGCAGTATTTT.

This clonotype has a count of ten or more. This chain links TRBV15 with TRBJ2-3, with TRBD2 as a possible D gene (5 bases). V lost 5 bases and J 0 bases, leaving 15 bases between the germline ends. Per germline, CDR1 LNHNV and CDR2 YYDKDF (reference sequence). The CDR3 runs 16 residues. DNA of the CDR3: TGTGCCACCAGCTCCGTAGAGGGCCCTAGCACAGATACGCAGTATTTT. It is translated as CATSSVEGPSTDTQYF.

This clonotype was picked up many times. The V and J genes are TRBV12-3 or TRBV12-4 and TRBJ1-1; 7 bases match TRBD1. The trim removed 2 bases at V and 1 base at J, leaving 13 bases unmatched. The CDR3 contains 18 residues. The CDR3 DNA reads TGTGCCAGCAGTTTATATCCCCTCGACAGGGAGGGGAACACTGAAGCTTTCTTT. Its protein product is CASSLYPLDREGNTEAFF.

This clonotype is medium-sized in the sample. The chain recombines TRBV5-5 with TRBJ1-5, with D possibly TRBD1 on 5 matching bases. Trimming cost V 4 bases and J 4 bases, with 18 bases left between them. In germline, CDR1 is SGHKS, CDR2 YYEKEE (reference sequence). The CDR3 sequence is 16 residues long. CDR3 amino acids: CASSPDFRGYNQPQHF. CDR3 nucleotides: TGTGCCAGCAGCCCCGATTTTAGGGGCTATAATCAGCCCCAGCATTTT.

Only a few counts were recorded for this clonotype. This may be a read error: a much more frequent sequence differs by one nucleotide. This sequence joins TRBV9 and TRBJ2-7, with 7 bases matching TRBD1. The V gene's germline CDR1 is SGDLS and CDR2 YYNGEE. V was clipped by 4 bases and J by 2 bases; unmatched bases: 6. This CDR3 has 14 amino acids. The CDR3 protein is CASSLTGPAYEQYF. The CDR3 DNA reads as TGTGCCAGCAGCTTGACAGGGCCCGCCTACGAGCAGTACTTC.

As regards this clonotype: Since a much larger clone is just one base distant, this may be a read error. The CDR3 end shows no conserved phenylalanine or tryptophan, and so a read error is likely. This chain uses TRBV20-1 with TRBJ2-1; a possible D gene is TRBD1 (6 bases). In germline, CDR1 is DFQATT, CDR2 SNEGSKA (reference sequence). The V gene lost 5 bases and the J gene lost 7 bases, with 12 bases spanning the gap. The CDR3 has 12 residues. CDR3 sequence reads: CSAPRGMNEQFC. The CDR3 bases are TGCAGTGCTCCCAGGGGTATGAATGAGCAGTTCTGC.

This clonotype was observed many times. The chain links TRBV7-9 to TRBJ2-7; 7 bases line up with TRBD1. The V gene's germline CDR1 is SEHNR and CDR2 FQNEAQ (reference sequence). The CDR3 covers 15 residues. Germline trimming cut 3 bases from V and 2 bases from J; bases unmatched to any gene: 7. DNA for the CDR3: TGTGCCAGCAGCTTCTCGACAGGGAGCACCTACGAGCAGTACTTC. As protein: CASSFSTGSTYEQYF.

The CDR3 here is CASSLARGGINEQFF. The CDR3 DNA follows: TGTGCCAGCAGCTTAGCCCGTGGAGGTATCAATGAGCAGTTCTTC. The rearrangement links TRBV11-3 to TRBJ2-1; D may be TRBD2 (5 bases). The germline CDR1 and CDR2 sequences are SGHNT and YENEEA. V gave up 1 base and J gave up 6 bases, with 13 bases separating them. There are 15 residues in the CDR3.

This clonotype was recorded at least ten times. The chain combines TRBV15 with TRBJ2-7; 12 bases map to TRBD2. From germline, CDR1 is LNHNV and CDR2 YYDKDF (reference sequence). CDR3 size: 15 residues. The ends lost 2 bases at V and 4 bases at J; junction bases unmatched: 3. In DNA form, the CDR3 reads TGTGCCACCAGCAGATCCGGACTAGCGGGGTACGAGCAGTACTTC. Amino acids: CATSRSGLAGYEQYF.